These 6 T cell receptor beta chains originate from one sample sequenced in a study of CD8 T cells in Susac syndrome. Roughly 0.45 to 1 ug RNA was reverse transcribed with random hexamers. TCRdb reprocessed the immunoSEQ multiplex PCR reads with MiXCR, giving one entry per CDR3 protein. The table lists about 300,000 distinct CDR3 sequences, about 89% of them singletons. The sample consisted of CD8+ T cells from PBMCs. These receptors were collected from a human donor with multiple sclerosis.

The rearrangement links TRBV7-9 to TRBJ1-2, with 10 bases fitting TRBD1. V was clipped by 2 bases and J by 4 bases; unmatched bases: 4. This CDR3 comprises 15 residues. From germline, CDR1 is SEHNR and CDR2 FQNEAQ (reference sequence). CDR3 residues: CASSLRDRGTYGYTF. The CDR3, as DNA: TGTGCCAGCAGCTTACGGGACAGGGGAACCTATGGCTACACCTTC. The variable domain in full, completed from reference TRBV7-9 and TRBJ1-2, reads DTGVSQNPRHKITKRGQNVTFRCDPISEHNRLYWYRQTLGQGPEFLTYFQNEAQLEKSRLLSDRFSAERPKGSFSTLEIQRTEQGDSAMYLCASSLRDRGTYGYTFGSGTRLTVV.

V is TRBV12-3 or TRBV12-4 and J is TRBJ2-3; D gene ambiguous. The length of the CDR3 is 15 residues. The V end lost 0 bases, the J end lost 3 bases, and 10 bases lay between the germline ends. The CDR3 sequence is CASSLASSRTDTQYF. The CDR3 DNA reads TGTGCCAGCAGTTTAGCGTCTTCGAGGACAGATACGCAGTATTTT.

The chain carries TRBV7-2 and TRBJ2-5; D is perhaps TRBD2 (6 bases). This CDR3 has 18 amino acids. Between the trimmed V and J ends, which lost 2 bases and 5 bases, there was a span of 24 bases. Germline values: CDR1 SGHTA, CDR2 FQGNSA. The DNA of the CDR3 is TGTGCCAGCAGCTTAAGCTGGAGCGGGCTGGCTGGAGGGGAGACCCAGTACTTC. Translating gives CASSLSWSGLAGGETQYF.

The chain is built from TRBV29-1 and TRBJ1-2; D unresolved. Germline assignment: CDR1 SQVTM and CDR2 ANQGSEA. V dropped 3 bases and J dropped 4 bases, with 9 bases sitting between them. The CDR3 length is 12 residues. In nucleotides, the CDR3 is TGCAGCGTTGAGGTCGGTACCTATGGCTACACCTTC. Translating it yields CSVEVGTYGYTF.

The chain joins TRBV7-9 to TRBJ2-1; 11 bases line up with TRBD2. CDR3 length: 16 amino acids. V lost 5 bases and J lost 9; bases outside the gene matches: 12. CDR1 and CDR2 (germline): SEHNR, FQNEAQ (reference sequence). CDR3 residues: CASSPLAGGPLGEQFF. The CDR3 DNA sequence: TGTGCCAGCAGCCCCTTAGCGGGAGGGCCCTTAGGTGAGCAGTTCTTC.

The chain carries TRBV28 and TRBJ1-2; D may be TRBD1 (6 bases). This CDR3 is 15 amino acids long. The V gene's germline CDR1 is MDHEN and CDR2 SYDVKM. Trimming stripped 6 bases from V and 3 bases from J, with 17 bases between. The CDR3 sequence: CASSPTDSLYYGYTF. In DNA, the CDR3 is TGTGCCAGCAGCCCTACGGACAGCCTGTACTATGGCTACACCTTC.